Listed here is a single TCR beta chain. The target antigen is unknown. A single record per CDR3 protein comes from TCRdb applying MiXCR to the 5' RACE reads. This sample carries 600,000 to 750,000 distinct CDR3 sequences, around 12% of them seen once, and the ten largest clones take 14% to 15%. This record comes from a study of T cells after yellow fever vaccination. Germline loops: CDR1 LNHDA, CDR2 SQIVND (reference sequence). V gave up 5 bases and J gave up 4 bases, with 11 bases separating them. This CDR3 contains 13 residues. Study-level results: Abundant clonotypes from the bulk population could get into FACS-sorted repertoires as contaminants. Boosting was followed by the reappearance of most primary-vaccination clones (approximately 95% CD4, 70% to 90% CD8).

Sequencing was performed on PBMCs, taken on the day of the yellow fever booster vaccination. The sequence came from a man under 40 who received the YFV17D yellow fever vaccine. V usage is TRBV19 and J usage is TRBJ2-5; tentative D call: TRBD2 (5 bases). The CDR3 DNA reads TGTGCCAGTAGTGGGAGTTACACAGAGACCCAGTACTTC. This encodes CASSGSYTETQYF.